This T cell receptor beta chain stems from a study of cytomegalovirus exposure and HLA in healthy donors. Primers for the PCR totalled 60 Vbeta and 13 Jbeta. Here immunoSEQ multiplex PCR was the method, and the copy in TCRdb shows in-frame clones only, minus some. The sample yields fewer than 130,000 clones, over 60% seen once. Germline CDR1 reads MGHRA; CDR2 reads YSYEKL. The V and J ends lost 1 base and 5 bases respectively, with 8 bases between them. The CDR3 has 13 amino acids. The sequence derives from a woman aged 55-69 years in good health and CMV-seropositive. Sequencing was done on a sample of PBMCs. The chain recombines TRBV4-1 with TRBJ1-2; the D gene is possibly TRBD1 (5 bases). The CDR3 DNA follows: TGCGCCAGCAGCCAAGTGACAGCGTATGGCTACACCTTC. This gives the protein CASSQVTAYGYTF.